The 26 T cell receptor beta chains below were found in one sample sequenced in a study of vaccination effects on CD4 cells after COVID-19. Pools of viral peptides were used by the ViraFEST assay to expand antigen-specific CD4+ T cells ahead of sequencing. Culturing for ten to eleven days preceded CD4+ T cell isolation. Each participant received a vaccine that was either BNT162b2 or mRNA-1273, given as two doses. These receptors' antigens are unknown. Profiled with immunoSEQ multiplex PCR; TCRdb holds only in-frame clones, not every one. The sample carries tens of thousands of clones, about 80% recorded once. This specimen consisted of CD4+ T cells from PBMCs cultured with HCoV-NL63 spike peptides, obtained after COVID-19 vaccination. These receptor sequences come from a human donor who received a COVID-19 vaccine. Some clones in this sample may be carry-over from other donors' samples.

The rearrangement uses TRBV5-1 and TRBJ2-1; 7 nucleotides align to TRBD1. Per germline, CDR1 SGHRS and CDR2 YFSETQ. After removal of 0 bases from V and 7 bases from J, the junction contained 10 bases not matched to a gene. This CDR3 comprises 16 residues. The CDR3 DNA is TGCGCCAGCAGCTTGGCGCCGACAGGGTTTGGAAATGAGCAGTTCTTC. Amino acids: CASSLAPTGFGNEQFF.

V usage is TRBV3-1 (or the pseudogene TRBV3-2) and J usage is TRBJ1-3; D is ambiguous. The CDR3 spans 14 residues. Germline CDR1 is LGHDT and CDR2 is YNNKEL (reference sequence). V gave up 3 bases and J gave up 2 bases, with 8 bases separating them. This CDR3 is CASSQAGAGNTIYF. The CDR3 coding sequence is TGTGCCAGCAGCCAGGCCGGAGCTGGAAACACCATATATTTT.

The V call is TRBV12-3 or TRBV12-4, the J call TRBJ1-6; D not certain. The CDR3 consists of 13 residues. V was trimmed by 5 bases and J by 9 bases, leaving 11 bases between them. CDR3 nucleotides: TGTGCCAGCAGTCGAGACCGAGGTTCACCCCTCCACTTT. Protein: CASSRDRGSPLHF.

This clone was detected only once. This chain uses TRBV20-1 with TRBJ2-3; D is ambiguous. In germline, CDR1 is DFQATT, CDR2 SNEGSKA (reference sequence). The CDR3 contains 13 residues. V lost 3 bases to trimming and J lost 1 base, with 8 bases between them. In nucleotides, the CDR3 is TGCAGTGCTAGTGGTGACCGCACAGATACGCAGTATTTT. It encodes CSASGDRTDTQYF.

The chain has TRBV4-3 and TRBJ2-3; 7 bases are shared with TRBD2. Trimming at V came to 3 bases and at J to 4 bases, leaving 13 bases not matched to a gene. This CDR3 is 17 amino acids long. Germline-derived CDR1 and CDR2 are LGHNA and YSLEER. CDR3 DNA sequence: TGCGCCAGCAGCCACGAGGGGTCTAGCGGAGGCCCAGATACGCAGTATTTT. Translating gives CASSHEGSSGGPDTQYF.

The chain carries TRBV6-2 or TRBV6-3 and TRBJ2-2, with D perhaps assigned TRBD1 or TRBD2 (5 bases each). CDR1 and CDR2 from the germline V gene are MNHEY and SVGEGT. Trimming took off 4 bases at V and 5 bases at J, with 14 bases between the two ends. The CDR3 runs 15 residues. CDR3 loop: CASSLLGRVTGELFF. Here the CDR3 DNA reads TGTGCCAGCAGTTTACTAGGCAGGGTAACCGGGGAGCTGTTTTTT.

V usage is TRBV19 and J usage is TRBJ1-1; a weak D match, TRBD1 (5 bases). The CDR3 sequence is 16 residues long. V lost 5 bases to trimming and J lost 6 bases, with 22 bases between them. Germline loops: CDR1 LNHDA, CDR2 SQIVND (reference sequence). The CDR3 DNA sequence: TGTGCCAGTAGTGCCCAACCCGGACGGACAAGCGCTGAAGCTTTCTTT. Its protein is CASSAQPGRTSAEAFF.

V and J are TRBV18 and TRBJ1-4, with D possibly TRBD1 on 5 matching bases. The CDR3 runs to 14 residues. V was pared by 3 bases and J by 10 bases, with 15 bases between. The V gene's germline CDR1 is KGHSH and CDR2 LQKENI. As DNA, the CDR3 is TGTGCCAGCTCACCCCAGGGCCTGGAAGGAAAACTGTTTTTT. Its protein product is CASSPQGLEGKLFF.

The chain employs TRBV9 and TRBJ2-3, with D unresolved. The CDR3 is 14 amino acids. V gave up 0 bases and J gave up 1 base, with 6 bases separating them. CDR1 is SGDLS and CDR2 is YYNGEE in the germline V gene. Here the CDR3 DNA reads TGTGCCAGCAGCGTAGAGGCAGGCACAGATACGCAGTATTTT. The encoded protein is CASSVEAGTDTQYF.

This clone has a single count. V and J are TRBV6-5 and TRBJ1-4; 8 bases map to TRBD1. The CDR3 totals 13 residues. Per the germline V gene, CDR1 is MNHEY and CDR2 is SVGAGI. With V trimmed by 8 bases and J by 3 bases, 2 bases remained unmatched. The CDR3 is CASPGQANEKLFF. CDR3 bases: TGTGCCAGCCCGGGACAGGCTAATGAAAAACTGTTTTTT.

The chain couples TRBV14 to TRBJ2-1; tentatively, D is TRBD2 (5 bases). This CDR3 region has 15 residues. Deletions cut 0 bases from V and 10 bases from J, with 16 bases between. Germline V gene data show CDR1 as SGHDN and CDR2 as FVKESK. CDR3: CASSQDPSRLGEQFF. The CDR3 DNA reads as TGTGCCAGCAGCCAAGATCCTAGCAGGTTAGGGGAGCAGTTCTTC.

CDR3 bases: TGTGCCAGCACCGACTTTGGAGCCAAAAACATTCAGTACTTC. It is translated as CASTDFGAKNIQYF. V usage is TRBV28 and J usage is TRBJ2-4; D gene ambiguous. The V end was cut by 7 bases, the J end by 0 bases, with 10 bases between. Germline V lookup: CDR1 MDHEN, CDR2 SYDVKM. CDR3 length equals 14 residues.

The CDR3 sequence: CASSPLPTYTEAFF. The CDR3, as DNA: TGTGCCAGCTCACCACTCCCGACCTACACTGAAGCTTTCTTT. V and J are TRBV18 and TRBJ1-1, with no clear D. The CDR3 contains 14 residues. Trimming removed 1 base from V and 3 bases from J, with 9 bases in between. Germline CDR1 KGHSH, CDR2 LQKENI.

The J gene is TRBJ1-3, the V gene TRBV6-5; TRBD1 is a possible D gene (6 bases). V was shortened by 7 bases and J by 6 bases, with 13 bases between the two germline ends. The CDR3 has 13 residues. Germline loops: CDR1 MNHEY, CDR2 SVGAGI. The DNA of the CDR3 is TGTGCCAGCACTCGACAGGCACTAAACACCATATATTTT. Its translation is CASTRQALNTIYF.

The chain recombines TRBV6-5 with TRBJ2-2; D assignment may be TRBD1 or TRBD2 (6 bases each). This CDR3 is 15 amino acids long. Germline V gene sequence: CDR1 MNHEY, CDR2 SVGAGI. The ends were cut back, 7 bases at V and 0 bases at J, with 12 bases in the middle. As DNA, the CDR3 is TGTGCCAGCATCTCGGGGGCCGCGAACACCGGGGAGCTGTTTTTT. This encodes CASISGAANTGELFF.

The V gene is TRBV19, the J gene TRBJ2-3; D might be TRBD2 (6 bases). V lost 3 bases to trimming and J lost 2 bases, with 9 bases between them. Germline-derived CDR1 and CDR2 are LNHDA and SQIVND (reference sequence). This CDR3 region has 14 residues. This chain's CDR3 is CASSMSGVTDTQYF. The DNA for the CDR3 is TGTGCCAGTAGTATGTCGGGAGTCACAGATACGCAGTATTTT.

This clone was recorded only once. The CDR3 DNA is TGCAGCGTTTCGGACGGACTTCTAGGCAATCAGCCCCAGCATTTT. It codes for CSVSDGLLGNQPQHF. The rearrangement uses TRBV29-1 and TRBJ1-5; no definite D call. From germline, CDR1 is SQVTM and CDR2 ANQGSEA. V was clipped by 5 bases and J by 2 bases, with 16 bases between them. CDR3 length equals 15 residues.

The genes are TRBV15 and TRBJ1-4, with TRBD1 matching over 8 bases. CDR1 is LNHNV, CDR2 YYDKDF, per germline (reference sequence). J gave up 8 bases and V 4 bases, and 6 bases lay outside the gene matches. This CDR3 comprises 14 residues. This chain's CDR3 is CATSTRTGTEKLFF. CDR3 DNA: TGTGCCACCAGCACCCGGACAGGGACGGAAAAACTGTTTTTT.

V and J are TRBV11-1 and TRBJ1-1; D is unclear. Germline V lookup: CDR1 SGHAT, CDR2 FQDESV (reference sequence). The CDR3 consists of 16 residues. V lost 0 bases and J 6 bases, leaving 17 bases between the germline ends. The CDR3 sequence is CASSLAPALSGSEAFF. The CDR3 nucleotides read TGTGCCAGCAGCTTAGCCCCAGCTCTGTCCGGGTCTGAAGCTTTCTTT.

The chain joins TRBV5-5 to TRBJ1-3, with TRBD1 identical over 8 bases. The CDR3 has 16 residues. The germline gives CDR1 SGHKS, CDR2 YYEKEE (reference sequence). The ends lost 2 bases at V and 0 bases at J; junction bases unmatched: 4. DNA of the CDR3: TGTGCCAGCAGCTTTGGGACAGGTCCCTCTGGAAACACCATATATTTT. Translated, it gives CASSFGTGPSGNTIYF.

The rearrangement joins TRBV9 to TRBJ1-1; no definite D call. The CDR3 is made up of 14 amino acids. The germline V gene encodes CDR1 SGDLS and CDR2 YYNGEE. Trimming removed 3 bases at V and 6 bases at J, with 15 bases between. The CDR3, as DNA: TGTGCCAGCAGCGCGGACCTCTCGGCCGCTGAAGCTTTCTTT. Translation gives CASSADLSAAEAFF.

Details on this clone: The sample holds other DNA sequences that translate to the same CDR3. The genes are TRBV24-1 and TRBJ2-5; TRBD1 aligns across 8 bases. The CDR3 has 14 amino acids. J was trimmed by 2 bases and V by 3 bases; bases with no gene match: 1. Germline lookup yields CDR1 KGHDR and CDR2 SFDVKD. The CDR3 bases are TGTGCCACCAGTGATAGGACAGGGCAAGAGACCCAGTACTTC. Encoded protein: CATSDRTGQETQYF.

This chain connects TRBV30 to TRBJ1-5; 9 positions match TRBD1. Per the germline V gene, CDR1 is GTSNPN and CDR2 is SVGIG (reference sequence). CDR3 length: 18 residues. J gave up 4 bases and V 0 bases, and 13 bases lay outside the gene matches. CDR3 DNA: TGTGCCTGGAGTGTAAGGAGGAGCCGAGGGACAGGGAATCAGCCCCAGCATTTT. Residues: CAWSVRRSRGTGNQPQHF.

The chain uses TRBV5-6 and TRBJ1-2; a weak D match, TRBD1 (5 bases). Looked up from germline, CDR1 is SGHDT and CDR2 is YYEEEE. V gave up 1 base and J gave up 6 bases, with 19 bases separating them. This CDR3 is built from 16 residues. In nucleotides, the CDR3 is TGTGCCAGCAGCTTGAAGGGGACGATGGGGGTGGATGGCTACACCTTC. Its translation: CASSLKGTMGVDGYTF.

The chain joins TRBV5-4 to TRBJ1-2; D perhaps matches TRBD1 (5 bases). Germline V gene data show CDR1 as SGHNT and CDR2 as YYREEE (reference sequence). The length of the CDR3 is 12 residues. Trimming took off 4 bases at V and 4 bases at J, with 8 bases between the two ends. The CDR3: CASSRDSYGYTF. CDR3 DNA: TGTGCCAGCAGCCGAGACAGCTATGGCTACACCTTC. The full variable domain, in which reference TRBV5-4 and TRBJ1-2 provide the parts outside the CDR3, is ETGVTQSPTHLIKTRGQQVTLRCSSQSGHNTVSWYQQALGQGPQFIFQYYREEENGRGNFPPRFSGLQFPNYSSELNVNALELDDSALYLCASSRDSYGYTFGSGTRLTVV.

The rearrangement joins TRBV7-3 to TRBJ2-2, with no clear D. CDR1 is SGHTA and CDR2 is FQGTGA in the germline V gene. This CDR3 spans 13 amino acids. V was pared by 5 bases and J by 7 bases, with 11 bases between. DNA of the CDR3: TGTGCCAGCAGCCCCGGGCGGAACGGGGAGCTGTTTTTT. It specifies CASSPGRNGELFF.